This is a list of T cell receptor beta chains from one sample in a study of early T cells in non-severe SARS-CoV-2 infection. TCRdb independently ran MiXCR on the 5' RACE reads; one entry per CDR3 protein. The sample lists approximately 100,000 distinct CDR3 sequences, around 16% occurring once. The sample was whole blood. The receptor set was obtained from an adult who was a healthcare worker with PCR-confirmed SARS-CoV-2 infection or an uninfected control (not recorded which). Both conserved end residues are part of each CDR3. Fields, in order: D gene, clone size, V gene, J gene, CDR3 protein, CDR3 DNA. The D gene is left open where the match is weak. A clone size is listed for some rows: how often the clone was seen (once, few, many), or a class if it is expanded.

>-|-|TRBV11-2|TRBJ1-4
CASSLDRNSEKLFF
TGTGCCAGCAGCTTAGACAGGAATAGTGAAAAACTGTTTTTT
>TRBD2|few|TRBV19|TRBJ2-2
CASSISPGLAIDTGELFF
TGTGCCAGTAGTATATCCCCGGGACTAGCTATTGACACCGGGGAGCTGTTTTTT
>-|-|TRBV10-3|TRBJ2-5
CAISLGQKETQYF
TGTGCCATCAGTTTGGGACAAAAAGAGACCCAGTACTTC
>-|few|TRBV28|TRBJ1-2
CASTVGAYGYTF
TGTGCCAGCACCGTCGGGGCCTATGGCTACACCTTC
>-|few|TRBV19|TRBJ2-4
CASSTYYPVGDLDIQYF
TGTGCCAGTAGTACCTATTATCCTGTGGGGGATTTAGACATTCAGTACTTC
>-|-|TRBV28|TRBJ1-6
CASSPLELNSPLHF
TGTGCCAGCAGTCCACTAGAACTGAATTCACCCCTCCACTTT
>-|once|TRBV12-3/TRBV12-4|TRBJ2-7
CASRRQGGVQYF
TGTGCCAGCAGACGACAGGGAGGGGTGCAGTACTTC
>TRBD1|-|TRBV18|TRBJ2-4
CASSPRDRQNIQYF
TGTGCCAGCTCACCAAGGGACAGACAAAACATTCAGTACTTC
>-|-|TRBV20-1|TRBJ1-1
CSARSPGDGTEAFF
TGCAGTGCTAGAAGTCCAGGGGACGGCACTGAAGCTTTCTTT
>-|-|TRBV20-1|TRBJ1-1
CSATQGPRTEAFF
TGCAGTGCTACTCAGGGACCGAGGACTGAAGCTTTCTTT
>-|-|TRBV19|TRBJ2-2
CASRSGNTGELFF
TGTGCCAGTAGATCGGGGAATACCGGGGAGCTGTTTTTT
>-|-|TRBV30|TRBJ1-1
CAWSPLSQMNTEAFF
TGTGCCTGGAGTCCTCTAAGTCAGATGAACACTGAAGCTTTCTTT
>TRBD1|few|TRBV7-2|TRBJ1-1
CASSWDRERTEAFF
TGTGCCAGCAGCTGGGACAGGGAGAGGACTGAAGCTTTCTTT
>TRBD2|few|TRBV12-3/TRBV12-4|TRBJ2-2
CASSLSGENTGELFF
TGTGCCAGCAGTCTTAGCGGGGAGAACACCGGGGAGCTGTTTTTT
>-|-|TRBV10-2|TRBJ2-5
CASRMPGTETQYF
TGCGCCAGCCGTATGCCAGGAACCGAGACCCAGTACTTC
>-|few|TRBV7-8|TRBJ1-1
CASSSSSMNTEAFF
TGTGCCAGCAGCTCCTCCTCCATGAACACTGAAGCTTTCTTT
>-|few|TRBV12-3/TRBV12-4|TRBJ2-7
CASRGGSEQYF
TGTGCCAGCAGGGGGGGAAGCGAGCAGTACTTC
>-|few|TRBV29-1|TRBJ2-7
CSVAGWDEQYF
TGCAGCGTTGCTGGGTGGGACGAGCAGTACTTC
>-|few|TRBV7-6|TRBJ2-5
CASSLGRAKETQYF
TGTGCCAGCAGCTTAGGGCGGGCGAAAGAGACCCAGTACTTC
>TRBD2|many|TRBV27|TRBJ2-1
CASSLPGSGRADAYNEQFF
TGTGCCAGCAGTTTGCCCGGAAGCGGGAGGGCCGACGCCTACAATGAGCAGTTCTTC
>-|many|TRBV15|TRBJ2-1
CATSRGLGIYNEQFF
TGTGCCACCAGCAGAGGTCTAGGGATTTACAATGAGCAGTTCTTC
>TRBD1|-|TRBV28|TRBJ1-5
CASSFPHRGGNQPQHF
TGTGCCAGCAGTTTCCCTCACAGGGGTGGCAATCAGCCCCAGCATTTT
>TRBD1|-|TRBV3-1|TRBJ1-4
CASSYRGRHEKLFF
TGTGCCAGCAGCTACAGGGGGCGGCATGAAAAACTGTTTTTT
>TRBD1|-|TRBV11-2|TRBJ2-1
CASSLAGIFRDRANEQFF
TGTGCCAGCAGCTTAGCGGGCATATTCCGGGACAGGGCCAATGAGCAGTTCTTC
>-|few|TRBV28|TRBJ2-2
CASSKTSLVGELFF
TGTGCCAGCAGTAAAACGAGCCTCGTCGGGGAGCTGTTTTTT
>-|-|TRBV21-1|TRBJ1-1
CASSKWWEMNTEAFF
TGTGCCAGCAGCAAATGGTGGGAGATGAACACTGAAGCTTTCTTT
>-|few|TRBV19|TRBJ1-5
CASGWSGGENQPQHF
TGTGCCAGTGGATGGTCGGGGGGCGAGAATCAGCCCCAGCATTTT
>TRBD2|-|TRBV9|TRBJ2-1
CTSSVRAGGADEQFF
TGTACCAGCAGCGTACGGGCGGGAGGGGCGGATGAGCAGTTCTTC
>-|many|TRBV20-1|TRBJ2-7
CSAREGGGFYEQYF
TGCAGTGCTAGAGAGGGAGGGGGCTTCTACGAGCAGTACTTC
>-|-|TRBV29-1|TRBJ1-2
CSVVTENYGYTF
TGCAGCGTTGTTACGGAGAACTATGGCTACACCTTC
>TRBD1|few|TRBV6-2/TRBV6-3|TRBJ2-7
CASSSSGTDVFEQYF
TGTGCCAGCAGCTCCTCCGGGACAGACGTGTTCGAGCAGTACTTC
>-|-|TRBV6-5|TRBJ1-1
CASSLNRRMNTEAFF
TGTGCCAGCAGTTTAAACAGACGGATGAACACTGAAGCTTTCTTT
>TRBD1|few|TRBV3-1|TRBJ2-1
CASSQADRGLGQFF
TGTGCCAGCAGCCAGGCCGACAGGGGGCTTGGGCAGTTCTTC
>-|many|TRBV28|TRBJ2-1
CASSLARVRGRGEQFF
TGTGCCAGCAGTTTAGCCAGGGTCCGGGGAAGGGGTGAGCAGTTCTTC
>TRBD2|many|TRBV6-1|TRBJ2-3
CASQPGLAGADTQYF
TGTGCCAGCCAACCGGGACTAGCGGGAGCAGATACGCAGTATTTT
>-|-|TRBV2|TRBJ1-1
CASRADITEAFF
TGTGCCAGCAGGGCGGACATTACGGAAGCTTTCTTT
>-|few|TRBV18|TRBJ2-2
CASSPPGTSPNTGELFF
TGTGCCAGCTCACCTCCCGGGACATCGCCGAACACCGGGGAGCTGTTTTTT
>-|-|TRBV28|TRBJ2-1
CASSLTGQYNEQFF
TGTGCCAGCAGTCTGACAGGCCAGTACAATGAGCAGTTCTTC
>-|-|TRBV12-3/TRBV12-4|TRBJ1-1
CASSLNINTEAFF
TGTGCCAGCAGTTTAAATATAAACACTGAAGCTTTCTTT
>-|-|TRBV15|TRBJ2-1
CATSRRGDGWGEDGEQFF
TGTGCCACCAGCAGACGGGGAGACGGTTGGGGAGAGGATGGTGAGCAGTTCTTC
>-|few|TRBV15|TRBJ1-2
CATSRSDRNYGYTF
TGTGCCACCAGCAGATCCGACAGAAACTATGGCTACACCTTC
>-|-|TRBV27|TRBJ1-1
CASKDPGWNTEAFF
TGTGCCAGCAAAGACCCAGGCTGGAACACTGAAGCTTTCTTT
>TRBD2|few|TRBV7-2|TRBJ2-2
CASSWRTGLAGGYTGELFF
TGTGCCAGCAGCTGGAGAACGGGACTAGCGGGAGGGTACACCGGGGAGCTGTTTTTT
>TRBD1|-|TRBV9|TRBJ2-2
CASSLRADRETGELFF
TGTGCCAGCAGCCTTAGGGCGGACAGGGAAACCGGGGAGCTGTTTTTT
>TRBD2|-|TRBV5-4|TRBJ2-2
CASSLASGRAGTGELFF
TGTGCCAGCAGCTTGGCCAGTGGGAGGGCCGGCACCGGGGAGCTGTTTTTT
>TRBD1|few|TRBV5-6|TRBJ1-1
CASRGQGARTEAFF
TGTGCCAGCAGGGGACAGGGGGCGCGAACTGAAGCTTTCTTT
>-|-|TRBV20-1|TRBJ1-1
CSAHTGNTEAFF
TGCAGTGCTCATACAGGGAACACTGAAGCTTTCTTT
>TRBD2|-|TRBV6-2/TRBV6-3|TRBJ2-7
CASSLSGVGSYEQYF
TGTGCCAGCAGTCTTAGCGGGGTAGGGTCCTACGAGCAGTACTTC
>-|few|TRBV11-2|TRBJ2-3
CASSRLGRSDTQYF
TGTGCCAGCAGCCGACTGGGAAGATCAGATACGCAGTATTTT
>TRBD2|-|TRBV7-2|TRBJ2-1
CASSPTGTSVSNEQFF
TGTGCCAGCAGCCCCACCGGGACTAGTGTGTCCAATGAGCAGTTCTTC
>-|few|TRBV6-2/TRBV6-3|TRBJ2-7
CASSSAQGYEQYF
TGTGCCAGCAGTTCCGCCCAGGGATACGAGCAGTACTTC
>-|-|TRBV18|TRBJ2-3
CASSPPGDTLYF
TGTGCCAGCTCACCCCCGGGCGATACGCTGTATTTT
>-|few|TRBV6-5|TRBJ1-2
CASSQGFYGYTF
TGTGCCAGCAGCCAGGGTTTCTATGGCTACACCTTC
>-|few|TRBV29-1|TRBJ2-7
CSVDSADPYEQYF
TGCAGCGTTGATTCAGCGGACCCATACGAGCAGTACTTC